The 30 T cell receptor beta chains in this list originate from one sample, sequenced in a study of response to subunit inactivated influenza vaccine. TCRdb re-analysed the RT-PCR reads in MiXCR, keeping a single row per CDR3 protein. The sample consists of over 750,000 distinct CDR3 sequences, around 21% of them appearing once. Source: PBMCs from blood, taken 4 to 6 days after vaccination. The receptors derive from a man aged 45-65 years who received an inactivated influenza vaccine.

The chain couples TRBV24-1 to TRBJ2-1; 7 nucleotides line up with TRBD2. Germline-derived CDR1 and CDR2 are KGHDR and SFDVKD. The CDR3 extends over 16 amino acids. The trim removed 3 bases at V and 6 bases at J, leaving 10 bases unmatched. CDR3 nucleotide sequence: TGTGCCACCAGTGATCCTGCGGGAGTGTCAGGCAATGAGCAGTTCTTC. The encoded protein is CATSDPAGVSGNEQFF.

This clonotype showed up many times. The chain combines TRBV28 with TRBJ2-7, with 9 bases lining up with TRBD1. J was trimmed by 9 bases and V by 6 bases; bases with no gene match: 18. The V gene's germline CDR1 is MDHEN and CDR2 SYDVKM. This CDR3 is 16 amino acids long. The CDR3 spells CASSPESWTGAGGQYF. The CDR3 DNA sequence: TGTGCCAGCAGCCCAGAAAGTTGGACAGGGGCTGGTGGGCAGTACTTC.

The V call is TRBV12-3 or TRBV12-4, the J call TRBJ2-7, with D possibly matching TRBD1 (6 bases). V was trimmed by 5 bases and J by 6 bases, leaving 11 bases between them. The CDR3 runs 12 residues. The CDR3 nucleotides read TGTGCCAGCAGTCTGGTGGACAGCGAGCAGTACTTC. Residues: CASSLVDSEQYF.

Only a few counts were recorded for this clonotype. This rearrangement joins TRBV9 to TRBJ2-3, with 8 bases fitting TRBD1. J lost 4 bases, V lost 4 bases, and 11 bases had no gene match. There are 16 residues in the CDR3. Germline V lookup: CDR1 SGDLS, CDR2 YYNGEE. The CDR3 protein is CASSPNQDRDADTQYF. The CDR3 DNA follows: TGTGCCAGCAGCCCCAATCAGGACAGGGATGCAGATACGCAGTATTTT.

V gene TRBV27 combines with J gene TRBJ1-5; D is unresolved. V gave up 6 bases and J gave up 3 bases, with 6 bases separating them. Looked up from germline, CDR1 is MNHEY and CDR2 is SMNVEV (reference sequence). This CDR3 contains 12 residues. As DNA, the CDR3 is TGTGCCAGCAGCTGGGTCAATCAGCCCCAGCATTTT. This gives the protein CASSWVNQPQHF.

This clonotype was seen more than once but under ten times. This rearrangement joins TRBV10-3 to TRBJ2-3; D not certain. CDR1 and CDR2 from the germline V gene are ENHRY and SYGVKD. CDR3 length equals 12 residues. Trimming took off 5 bases at V and 3 bases at J, with 6 bases between the two ends. The CDR3 region has the DNA TGTGCCATCAGTTTAAGGACAGATACGCAGTATTTT. It yields the protein CAISLRTDTQYF.

The genes are TRBV5-6 and TRBJ2-5; 10 nucleotides line up with TRBD1. Germline V gene sequence: CDR1 SGHDT, CDR2 YYEEEE. The V segment lost 4 bases and the J segment 5 bases; nucleotides outside the gene matches: 8. The CDR3 runs 15 residues. The CDR3 is CASSLWTGGGETQYF. CDR3 coding DNA: TGTGCCAGCAGCCTTTGGACAGGGGGTGGGGAGACCCAGTACTTC. The full variable domain, with the rest looked up from reference TRBV5-6 and TRBJ2-5, is DAGVTQSPTHLIKTRGQQVTLRCSPKSGHDTVSWYQQALGQGPQFIFQYYEEEERQRGNFPDRFSGHQFPNYSSELNVNALLLGDSALYLCASSLWTGGGETQYFGPGTRLLVL.

This clonotype was recorded many times. This rearrangement joins TRBV4-3 to TRBJ2-1; TRBD2 agrees at 13 bases. The V and J ends lost 1 base and 0 bases, in that order; junction bases with no gene match: 0. In germline, CDR1 is LGHNA, CDR2 YSLEER. CDR3 size: 17 residues. The CDR3 spells CASSQGTSGSSYNEQFF. CDR3 nucleotides: TGCGCCAGCAGCCAAGGGACTAGCGGGAGCTCCTACAATGAGCAGTTCTTC.

Turning to this clonotype: A much larger clone is a single base away; this may be a read error. The V gene is TRBV9, the J gene TRBJ2-1; D gene unclear. This CDR3 spans 11 amino acids. The germline CDR1 and CDR2 sequences are SGDLS and YYNGEE. The V end was cut by 1 base, the J end by 8 bases, with 4 bases between. Here the CDR3 reads CASSVYDEQFF. The CDR3 region has the DNA TGTGCCAGCAGCGTATACGATGAGCAGTTCTTC.

Only a few counts were recorded for this clonotype. The J gene is TRBJ2-5, the V gene TRBV5-1; no reliable D call. V was pared by 0 bases and J by 5 bases, with 8 bases between. CDR1 SGHRS and CDR2 YFSETQ come from the germline V gene. This CDR3 spans 13 amino acids. The CDR3 DNA reads TGCGCCAGCAGCTTGGCAGTAACGGAGACCCAGTACTTC. Encoded protein: CASSLAVTETQYF. The variable domain in full, completed from reference TRBV5-1 and TRBJ2-5, reads KAGVTQTPRYLIKTRGQQVTLSCSPISGHRSVSWYQQTPGQGLQFLFEYFSETQRNKGNFPGRFSGRQFSNSRSEMNVSTLELGDSALYLCASSLAVTETQYFGPGTRLLVL.

This clonotype has a handful of counts. The V gene is TRBV18, the J gene TRBJ1-2; maybe TRBD1 (5 bases). Per germline, CDR1 KGHSH and CDR2 LQKENI. Trimming cost V 3 bases and J 6 bases, with 11 bases left between them. There are 13 residues in the CDR3. The CDR3 here is CASSPPAGNGYTF. CDR3 DNA sequence: TGTGCCAGCTCACCCCCGGCAGGGAATGGCTACACCTTC.

The J gene is TRBJ2-2, the V gene TRBV27; 8 positions agree with TRBD1. Germline V CDR1 and CDR2: MNHEY, SMNVEV (reference sequence). V shed 3 bases and J 7 bases; nucleotides not matched to a gene: 10. The CDR3 runs to 16 residues. The CDR3 DNA reads TGTGCCAGCAGTTTCGGCCAGGGGGCATCTCGCGGGGAGCTGTTTTTT. Amino acids: CASSFGQGASRGELFF.

The chain recombines TRBV28 with TRBJ2-5; 11 nucleotides line up with TRBD2. Per germline, CDR1 MDHEN and CDR2 SYDVKM. V lost 6 bases, J lost 6 bases, and 9 bases stayed unmatched. CDR3 length: 15 amino acids. The CDR3 loop is CASSSTSGRRKTQYF. The DNA for the CDR3 is TGTGCCAGCAGCTCAACTAGCGGGAGACGAAAGACCCAGTACTTC.

This clonotype was seen a handful of times. V usage is TRBV7-9 and J usage is TRBJ1-1, with 9 bases that match TRBD1. The trim removed 0 bases at V and 3 bases at J, leaving 8 bases unmatched. CDR3 length: 17 amino acids. Looked up from germline, CDR1 is SEHNR and CDR2 is FQNEAQ (reference sequence). The CDR3 bases are TGTGCCAGCAGCTTAGCGGCAGGGACAGGGTTTCACACTGAAGCTTTCTTT. This translates into CASSLAAGTGFHTEAFF.

This clonotype was seen a few times. The rearrangement links TRBV29-1 to TRBJ1-1, with D possibly being TRBD1 (5 bases). V dropped 7 bases and J dropped 1 base, with 10 bases sitting between them. The germline gives CDR1 SQVTM, CDR2 ANQGSEA. The length of the CDR3 is 12 residues. The CDR3 here is CSAGNWNTEAFF. The CDR3 bases are TGCAGCGCAGGGAATTGGAACACTGAAGCTTTCTTT.

This clonotype was detected many times. The chain recombines TRBV6-5 with TRBJ2-5; D may correspond to TRBD1 or TRBD2 (5 bases each). CDR1 is MNHEY, CDR2 SVGAGI, per germline. Between the trimmed V and J ends, which lost 4 bases and 4 bases, there was a span of 10 bases. CDR3 length: 13 residues. The CDR3 here is CASSSPGAETQYF. Here the CDR3 DNA reads TGTGCCAGCAGTTCTCCCGGGGCAGAGACCCAGTACTTC.

This chain uses TRBV7-9 with TRBJ1-5, with unresolved D. Germline CDR1 and CDR2: SEHNR and FQNEAQ (reference sequence). The CDR3 is 12 amino acids. Trimming cost V 3 bases and J 5 bases, with 5 bases left between them. CDR3 in amino acids: CASSFWDQPQHF. The CDR3 DNA reads TGTGCCAGCAGCTTCTGGGATCAGCCCCAGCATTTT.

This clonotype was counted a few times. The chain is built from TRBV20-1 and TRBJ1-6, with 7 bases aligning to TRBD1. There are 16 residues in the CDR3. From germline, CDR1 is DFQATT and CDR2 SNEGSKA (reference sequence). J was trimmed by 6 bases and V by 0 bases; bases with no gene match: 8. In nucleotides, the CDR3 is TGCAGTGCTAGAGATGGGGTCCACAGGGGTAATTCACCCCTCCACTTT. This gives the protein CSARDGVHRGNSPLHF.

Turning to this clonotype: This may be a read error, as it is one base from a much larger clone. The V and J genes are TRBV7-3 and TRBJ1-2, with D perhaps matching TRBD1 (6 bases). V lost 5 bases and J 2 bases, leaving 12 bases between the germline ends. This CDR3 comprises 14 residues. Germline values: CDR1 SGHTA, CDR2 FQGTGA. The CDR3 sequence is CASSPGRGNYGYTF. The CDR3 bases are TGTGCCAGCAGCCCAGGGAGGGGGAACTATGGCTACACCTTC.

The V gene is TRBV15, the J gene TRBJ2-5, with 7 bases lining up with TRBD2. Germline-derived CDR1 and CDR2 are LNHNV and YYDKDF (reference sequence). J was trimmed by 1 base and V by 1 base; bases with no gene match: 3. The CDR3 covers 15 residues. CDR3 nucleotides: TGTGCCACCAGCAGAGGGGAGGGCTTCCAAGAGACCCAGTACTTC. Its protein product is CATSRGEGFQETQYF. Looking up the rest from reference TRBV15 and TRBJ2-5 gives the full variable domain: DAMVIQNPRYQVTQFGKPVTLSCSQTLNHNVMYWYQQKSSQAPKLLFHYYDKDFNNEADTPDNFQSRRPNTSFCFLDIRSPGLGDTAMYLCATSRGEGFQETQYFGPGTRLLVL.

This clonotype was counted a few times. V is TRBV6-1 and J is TRBJ2-3; the match to TRBD2 covers 12 bases. The V and J ends lost 6 bases and 2 bases, in that order; junction bases with no gene match: 9. The germline gives CDR1 MNHNS, CDR2 SASEGT. The CDR3 length is 17 residues. The CDR3 region is CASRPSGLAGNTDTQYF. CDR3 nucleotides: TGTGCCAGCAGGCCATCTGGACTAGCGGGAAACACAGATACGCAGTATTTT.

V is TRBV20-1 and J is TRBJ2-5; 8 bases agree with TRBD2. Germline CDR1 is DFQATT and CDR2 is SNEGSKA (reference sequence). The trim removed 0 bases at V and 5 bases at J, leaving 14 bases unmatched. CDR3 length equals 17 residues. The CDR3 nucleotides read TGCAGTGCTAGAGATCTCGTCCCCACGGGGGGGCTGGAGACCCAGTACTTC. This encodes CSARDLVPTGGLETQYF.

This clonotype was counted between two and nine times. This chain links TRBV4-3 with TRBJ2-1; D unclear. The CDR3 loop spans 15 amino acids. Germline V gene sequence: CDR1 LGHNA, CDR2 YSLEER. V was pared by 3 bases and J by 0 bases, with 9 bases between. In DNA form, the CDR3 reads TGCGCCAGCAGCCAGGTCCCAAGCTCCTACAATGAGCAGTTCTTC. The encoded protein is CASSQVPSSYNEQFF.

The chain uses TRBV5-1 and TRBJ2-5; D might be TRBD1 (5 bases). Looked up from germline, CDR1 is SGHRS and CDR2 is YFSETQ. Between the trimmed V and J ends, which lost 6 bases and 2 bases, there was a span of 14 bases. CDR3 length: 14 residues. The CDR3 region is CASKLRGGQETQYF. The CDR3 nucleotides read TGCGCCAGCAAGCTAAGGGGTGGGCAAGAGACCCAGTACTTC.

This clonotype has just a few counts. The genes are TRBV24-1 and TRBJ2-1; no definite D call. Trimming removed 9 bases at V and 0 bases at J, with 11 bases between. CDR1 is KGHDR, CDR2 SFDVKD, per germline. This CDR3 spans 14 amino acids. CDR3 in amino acids: CATSPPSSYNEQFF. The CDR3 DNA reads as TGTGCCACCTCGCCCCCGAGCTCCTACAATGAGCAGTTCTTC.

This chain joins TRBV10-3 and TRBJ1-3; TRBD1 is a possible D gene (5 bases). The ends were cut back, 4 bases at V and 2 bases at J, with 6 bases in the middle. CDR1 and CDR2 from the germline V gene are ENHRY and SYGVKD. The CDR3 is 13 residues long. The CDR3 region is CAISGDPGNTIYF. DNA for the CDR3: TGTGCCATCAGTGGGGACCCTGGAAACACCATATATTTT.

This clonotype was seen a few times. The rearrangement joins TRBV11-2 to TRBJ2-5; TRBD1 is a possible D gene (6 bases). The length of the CDR3 is 13 residues. The V end was cut by 4 bases, the J end by 5 bases, with 11 bases between. Germline V gene lookup returns CDR1 SGHAT and CDR2 FQNNGV. The CDR3 nucleotides are TGTGCCAGCAGCTCAGGGGATTCGGAGACCCAGTACTTC. Translation: CASSSGDSETQYF.

At least ten counts were recorded for this clonotype. The chain has TRBV5-1 and TRBJ2-5; D not certain. The germline V gene has CDR1 SGHRS and CDR2 YFSETQ. The CDR3 contains 14 residues. With 0 bases removed from V and 2 bases from J, the gap between germline ends came to 8 bases. Here the CDR3 reads CASSLGATQETQYF. The CDR3 bases are TGCGCCAGCAGCTTGGGCGCAACACAAGAGACCCAGTACTTC.

The table lists this clonotype with many counts. The chain links TRBV4-3 to TRBJ2-2; D call uncertain. V was shortened by 0 bases and J by 8 bases, with 7 bases between the two germline ends. CDR1 is LGHNA and CDR2 is YSLEER in the germline V gene. CDR3 size: 13 residues. The CDR3 sequence is CASSQDYWGELFF. DNA for the CDR3: TGCGCCAGCAGCCAAGATTATTGGGGGGAGCTGTTTTTT.

This clonotype has a handful of counts. V usage is TRBV7-9 and J usage is TRBJ1-2; D perhaps matches TRBD1 (5 bases). Germline CDR1 SEHNR, CDR2 FQNEAQ (reference sequence). With 0 bases removed from V and 6 bases from J, the gap between germline ends came to 17 bases. The CDR3 runs 16 residues. CDR3 nucleotide sequence: TGTGCCAGCAGCTTAGCATTCACAGGTGGTCTCAATGGCTACACCTTC. This sequence encodes CASSLAFTGGLNGYTF. Full variable domain (rest looked up from reference TRBV7-9 and TRBJ1-2): DTGVSQNPRHKITKRGQNVTFRCDPISEHNRLYWYRQTLGQGPEFLTYFQNEAQLEKSRLLSDRFSAERPKGSFSTLEIQRTEQGDSAMYLCASSLAFTGGLNGYTFGSGTRLTVV.